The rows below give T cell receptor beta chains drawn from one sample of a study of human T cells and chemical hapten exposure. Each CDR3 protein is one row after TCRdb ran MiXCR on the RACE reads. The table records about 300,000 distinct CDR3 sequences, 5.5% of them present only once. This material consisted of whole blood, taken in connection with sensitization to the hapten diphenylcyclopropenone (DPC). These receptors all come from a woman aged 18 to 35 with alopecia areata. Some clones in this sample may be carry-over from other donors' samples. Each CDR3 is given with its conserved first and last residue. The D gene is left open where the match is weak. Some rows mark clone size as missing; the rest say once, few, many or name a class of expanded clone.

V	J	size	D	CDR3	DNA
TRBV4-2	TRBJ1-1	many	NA	CASSQSGWAEAFF	TGTGCCAGCAGCCAATCTGGCTGGGCTGAAGCTTTCTTT
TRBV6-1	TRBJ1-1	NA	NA	CASSGTSGSAAFF	TGTGCCAGCAGTGGGACTTCAGGGTCTGCGGCTTTCTTT
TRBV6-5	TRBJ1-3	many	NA	CASTSRGGRNTIYF	TGTGCCAGCACCTCCCGGGGGGGCCGAAACACCATATATTTT
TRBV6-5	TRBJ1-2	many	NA	CASSYGQGGGYTF	TGTGCCAGCAGTTACGGGCAGGGTGGCGGCTACACCTTC
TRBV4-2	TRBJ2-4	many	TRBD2	CASSQDSASGAPNTF	TGTGCCAGCAGCCAAGATAGCGCTAGCGGGGCCCCCAACACCTTC
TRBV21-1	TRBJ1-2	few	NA	CASSKNHRDYGYTF	TGTGCCAGCAGCAAAAATCACAGGGACTATGGCTACACCTTC
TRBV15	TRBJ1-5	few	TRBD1	CATSRDDRDFNQPQHF	TGTGCCACCAGCAGAGATGACAGGGACTTTAATCAGCCCCAGCATTTT
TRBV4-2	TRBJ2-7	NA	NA	CASSQGAGAEYEQYF	TGTGCCAGCAGCCAAGGGGCAGGGGCGGAGTACGAGCAGTATTTC
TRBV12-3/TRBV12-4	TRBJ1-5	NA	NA	CASSPQAGGYQPQHF	TGTGCCAGCAGCCCGCAGGCGGGGGGCTATCAGCCCCAGCATTTT
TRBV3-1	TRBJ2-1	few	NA	CASSQEDREQFF	TGTGCCAGCAGCCAAGAGGATCGGGAGCAGTTCTTC
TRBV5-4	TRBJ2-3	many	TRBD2	CASSLVAGGRTDTQYF	TGTGCCAGCAGCTTGGTGGCGGGGGGGCGTACAGATACGCAGTATTTT
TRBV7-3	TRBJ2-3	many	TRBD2	CASSFGGGTQYF	TGTGCCAGCAGCTTTGGGGGAGGGACGCAGTATTTT
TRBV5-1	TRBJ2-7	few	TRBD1	CASSPGGTGGAYEQYF	TGCGCCAGCAGCCCCGGTGGGACAGGGGGGGCCTACGAGCAGTACTTC
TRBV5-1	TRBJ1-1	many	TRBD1	CASSLTGANTEAFF	TGCGCCAGCAGTTTGACAGGGGCGAACACTGAAGCTTTCTTT
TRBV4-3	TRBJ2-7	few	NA	CASSQEIGEQYEQYF	TGCGCCAGCAGCCAAGAAATAGGGGAGCAGTACGAGCAGTACTTC
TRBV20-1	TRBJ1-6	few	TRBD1	CSAPWRDSLVWVGGSPLHF	TGCAGTGCCCCTTGGAGGGACAGTCTCGTCTGGGTCGGCGGCTCACCCCTCCACTTT
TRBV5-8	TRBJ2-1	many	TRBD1	CASSLGVWTGSNEQFF	TGTGCCAGCAGCTTAGGGGTTTGGACAGGGTCCAATGAGCAGTTCTTC
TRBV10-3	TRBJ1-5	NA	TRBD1	CAISDRGDQPQHF	TGTGCCATCTCGGACAGGGGGGATCAGCCCCAGCATTTT
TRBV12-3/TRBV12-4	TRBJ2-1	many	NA	CASTPSGQYNEQFF	TGTGCCAGCACCCCGTCGGGCCAGTACAATGAGCAGTTCTTC
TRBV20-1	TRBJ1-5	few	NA	CSARDRKYSNQPQHF	TGCAGTGCTAGAGATAGGAAGTATAGCAATCAGCCCCAGCATTTT
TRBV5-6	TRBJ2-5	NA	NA	CASSLGASGVQETQYF	TGTGCCAGCAGCTTGGGCGCCTCAGGGGTTCAAGAGACCCAGTACTTC
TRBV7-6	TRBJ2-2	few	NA	CASSSSGPGELFF	TGTGCCAGCAGCTCCTCGGGCCCCGGGGAGCTGTTTTTT
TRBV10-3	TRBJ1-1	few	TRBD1	CAISEFRQGGAEAFF	TGTGCCATCAGTGAGTTTCGACAGGGGGGTGCTGAAGCTTTCTTT
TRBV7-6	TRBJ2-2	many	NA	CASSLTGGETGELFF	TGTGCCAGCAGCCTTACAGGGGGGGAGACCGGGGAGCTGTTTTTT